This is a list of T cell receptor beta chains from one sample in a study of blood T cell repertoires in COVID-19. Measured with immunoSEQ multiplex PCR; TCRdb has only the in-frame clones, and not every one. The data show 70,000 or so clones, with 76% seen just once and about 15% held by the top ten. The specimen sequenced was peripheral blood. Every receptor here comes from a man in his sixties with COVID-19, enrolled during active disease. The CDR3 runs from the conserved cysteine through the conserved F or W. A D gene is named only where the DNA matches it firmly. A clone size is listed for some rows: how often the clone was seen (once, few, many), or a class if it is expanded.

>12|-|TRBV10-3|-|TRBJ1-1
CAISASSVEAFF
TGTGCCATCAGTGCATCCTCAGTCGAAGCTTTCTTT
>17|TRBD2|TRBV20-1|-|TRBJ2-3
CSASSPWGGSSTDTQYF
TGCAGTGCTAGTTCTCCATGGGGAGGGTCGAGCACAGATACGCAGTATTTT
>12|-|TRBV11-3|many|TRBJ2-1
CASSSRGGEQFF
TGTGCCAGCAGCTCCCGAGGGGGTGAGCAGTTCTTC
>17|-|TRBV11-3|-|TRBJ2-2
CASSLGVGLFNTGELFF
TGTGCCAGCAGCTTAGGGGTTGGACTTTTTAACACCGGGGAGCTGTTTTTT
>15|TRBD1|TRBV7-9|many|TRBJ2-2
CASRPQGTGNGELFF
TGTGCCAGCAGACCACAGGGGACAGGCAATGGGGAGCTGTTTTTT
>13|-|TRBV21-1|-|TRBJ2-7
CASSRTGSYEQYF
TGTGCCAGCAGCAGGACAGGATCTTACGAGCAGTACTTC
>13|TRBD1|TRBV5-1|-|TRBJ1-1
CASSEQGAAEAFF
TGCGCCAGCAGCGAACAGGGGGCGGCTGAAGCTTTCTTT
>13|-|TRBV5-5|-|TRBJ1-1
CASRSTGNTEAFF
TGTGCCAGCAGAAGCACAGGGAACACTGAAGCTTTCTTT
>12|-|TRBV3-1/TRBV3-2|-|TRBJ2-7
CASSQSYYEQYF
TGTGCCAGCAGCCAATCCTACTACGAGCAGTACTTC
>15|-|TRBV28|once|TRBJ1-5
CASRGAGDANQPQHF
TGTGCCAGCAGGGGGGCGGGGGACGCCAATCAGCCCCAGCATTTT
>14|TRBD1|TRBV5-4|-|TRBJ2-5
CASSNPTGGETQYF
TGTGCCAGCAGCAACCCGACAGGGGGGGAGACCCAGTACTTC
>16|TRBD2|TRBV3-1/TRBV3-2|-|TRBJ2-2
CASSQPRTSRTGELFF
TGTGCCAGCAGCCAACCCAGGACTAGCCGAACCGGGGAGCTGTTTTTT
>14|TRBD2|TRBV9|once|TRBJ2-1
CASSATSGGPEQFF
TGTGCCAGCAGCGCAACTAGCGGGGGGCCTGAGCAGTTCTTC
>14|TRBD1|TRBV10-1|once|TRBJ2-2
CASAGTGVRGELFF
TGCGCCAGCGCTGGGACAGGGGTCCGCGGGGAGCTGTTTTTT
>15|TRBD1|TRBV7-9|-|TRBJ1-5
CASSFGTGINQPQHF
TGTGCCAGCAGCTTTGGGACAGGGATCAATCAGCCCCAGCATTTT
>15|TRBD1|TRBV4-1|-|TRBJ2-7
CASSQAGNRGYEQYF
TGCGCCAGCAGCCAAGCGGGGAACAGGGGTTACGAGCAGTACTTC
>16|TRBD2|TRBV5-4|-|TRBJ2-7
CASSLGGLAKTYEQYF
TGTGCCAGCAGCTTGGGGGGACTAGCGAAAACCTACGAGCAGTACTTC
>15|TRBD1|TRBV5-4|-|TRBJ2-7
CASSLSQGSSYEQYF
TGTGCCAGCAGCTTGTCACAGGGGTCATCCTACGAGCAGTACTTC
>18|TRBD2|TRBV6-6|-|TRBJ2-3
CASSRAGLAANTADTQYF
TGTGCCAGCAGTCGCGCGGGACTAGCGGCAAACACCGCAGATACGCAGTATTTT
>16|TRBD1|TRBV11-2|-|TRBJ2-7
CASSPRGSFHTYEQYF
TGTGCCAGCAGCCCCAGGGGGTCTTTCCATACCTACGAGCAGTACTTC
>15|TRBD2|TRBV27|few|TRBJ2-4
CASRKSSGSMNIQYF
TGTGCCAGCAGGAAATCTAGCGGGAGTATGAACATTCAGTACTTC
>16|-|TRBV13|-|TRBJ2-2
CASSSPGWQGSGELFF
TGTGCCAGCAGCTCCCCGGGGTGGCAGGGGTCCGGGGAGCTGTTTTTT
>13|-|TRBV3-1/TRBV3-2|-|TRBJ1-5
CASSLGRGQPQHF
TGTGCCAGCAGCCTCGGCCGGGGACAGCCCCAGCATTTT
>13|TRBD1|TRBV5-1|once|TRBJ2-3
CASSPDRADTQYF
TGCGCCAGCAGCCCGGACAGGGCAGATACGCAGTATTTT
>13|-|TRBV10-1|-|TRBJ1-5
CASSEQIHQPQHF
TGCGCCAGCAGCGAACAGATCCATCAGCCCCAGCATTTT
>12|-|TRBV7-9|-|TRBJ2-1
CASRLGHVEQFF
TGTGCCAGTCGCTTGGGGCATGTCGAGCAGTTCTTC
>13|-|TRBV6-1|few|TRBJ1-6
CASSEVGGSPLHF
TGTGCCAGCAGTGAAGTTGGAGGTTCACCCCTCCACTTT
>11|-|TRBV5-6|-|TRBJ1-1
CASSSGAEAFF
TGTGCCAGCAGCTCAGGGGCTGAAGCTTTCTTT
>14|-|TRBV5-5|-|TRBJ1-5
CASSRGGNNQPQHF
TGTGCCAGCAGCCGCGGGGGAAACAATCAGCCCCAGCATTTT
>14|TRBD2|TRBV7-3|-|TRBJ2-7
CASSLLSGPYEQYF
TGTGCCAGCAGCTTACTTAGCGGGCCCTACGAGCAGTACTTC
>14|-|TRBV19|few|TRBJ1-5
CASSSGVSNQPQHF
TGTGCCAGTAGTTCAGGCGTAAGCAATCAGCCCCAGCATTTT
>15|TRBD2|TRBV3-1/TRBV3-2|once|TRBJ2-3
CASRPGTSGTDTQYF
TGTGCCAGCAGACCTGGGACTAGCGGTACAGATACGCAGTATTTT
>11|-|TRBV14|-|TRBJ2-7
CASSHAYEQYF
TGTGCCAGCAGCCACGCCTACGAGCAGTACTTC
>13|TRBD1|TRBV11-3|-|TRBJ2-7
CASSSGQDYEQYF
TGTGCCAGCAGCTCAGGACAGGACTACGAGCAGTACTTC
>15|-|TRBV20-1|few|TRBJ2-7
CSASLGGGESYEQYF
TGCAGTGCTAGTCTGGGTGGCGGGGAGTCCTACGAGCAGTACTTC
>15|TRBD1|TRBV5-1|-|TRBJ2-1
CASSKGGGYDNEQFF
TGCGCCAGCAGTAAAGGGGGCGGTTATGACAATGAGCAGTTCTTC
>15|TRBD1|TRBV5-1|-|TRBJ2-7
CASSLNSGQTYEQYF
TGCGCCAGCAGCTTAAATTCGGGACAGACCTACGAGCAGTACTTC
>13|-|TRBV7-9|few|TRBJ2-5
CASSFRARETQYF
TGTGCCAGCAGCTTCAGGGCCCGAGAGACCCAGTACTTC
>14|TRBD2|TRBV15|-|TRBJ2-3
CATSRDRLADTQYF
TGTGCCACCAGCAGAGATCGACTAGCGGATACGCAGTATTTT
>13|TRBD2|TRBV5-1|-|TRBJ2-5
CASSGTRTPGEYF
TGCGCCAGCAGCGGGACTAGAACCCCTGGAGAGTACTTC
>14|TRBD1|TRBV5-6|-|TRBJ2-4
CASSTITGGDIQYF
TGTGCCAGCAGTACTATTACAGGGGGCGACATTCAGTACTTC
>14|-|TRBV5-1|few|TRBJ1-5
CASSLGESREPQHF
TGCGCCAGCAGCTTGGGGGAGTCGAGGGAGCCCCAGCATTTT
>15|TRBD2|TRBV4-1|once|TRBJ2-3
CASSRGGSGTDTQYF
TGCGCCAGCAGCCGGGGAGGGAGCGGCACAGATACGCAGTATTTT
>15|TRBD1|TRBV7-2|-|TRBJ2-5
CASSLGDRGWETQYF
TGTGCCAGCAGCTTAGGGGACAGGGGTTGGGAGACCCAGTACTTC
>15|TRBD1|TRBV11-1|-|TRBJ1-4
CASSRGTGDSGKLFF
TGTGCCAGCAGCCGTGGGACAGGGGATTCCGGCAAACTGTTTTTT
>15|TRBD2|TRBV28|-|TRBJ2-1
CASSPSGGGYNEQFF
TGTGCCAGCAGCCCCAGCGGGGGGGGATACAATGAGCAGTTCTTC
>14|TRBD1|TRBV6-5|-|TRBJ2-3
CASSQQGARDTQYF
TGTGCCAGCAGTCAACAGGGGGCGCGAGATACGCAGTATTTT
>14|-|TRBV11-2|-|TRBJ2-5
CASSLIAGQETQYF
TGTGCCAGCAGCTTAATCGCGGGCCAAGAGACCCAGTACTTC
>14|TRBD2|TRBV24-1|-|TRBJ2-1
CATWGIGAGVEQFF
TGTGCCACCTGGGGGATCGGGGCGGGGGTCGAGCAGTTCTTC
>15|-|TRBV3-1/TRBV3-2|-|TRBJ2-1
CASSPVPIMSNEQFF
TGTGCCAGCAGCCCGGTGCCGATCATGAGCAATGAGCAGTTCTTC
>15|TRBD1|TRBV6-5|-|TRBJ2-1
CAGGGRDRVRYEQFF
TGTGCCGGTGGAGGACGGGACAGGGTAAGGTATGAGCAGTTCTTC